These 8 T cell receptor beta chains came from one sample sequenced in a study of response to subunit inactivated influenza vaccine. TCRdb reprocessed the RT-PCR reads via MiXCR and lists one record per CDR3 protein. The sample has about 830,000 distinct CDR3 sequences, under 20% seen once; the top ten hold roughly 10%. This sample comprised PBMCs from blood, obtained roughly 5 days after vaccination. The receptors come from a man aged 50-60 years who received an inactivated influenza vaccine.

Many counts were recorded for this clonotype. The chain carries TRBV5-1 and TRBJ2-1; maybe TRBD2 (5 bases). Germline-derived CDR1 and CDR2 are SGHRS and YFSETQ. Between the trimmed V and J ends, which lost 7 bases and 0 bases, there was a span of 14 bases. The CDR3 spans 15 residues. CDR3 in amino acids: CASGPTGSSYNEQFF. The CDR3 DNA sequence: TGCGCCAGCGGCCCAACTGGGAGCTCCTACAATGAGCAGTTCTTC.

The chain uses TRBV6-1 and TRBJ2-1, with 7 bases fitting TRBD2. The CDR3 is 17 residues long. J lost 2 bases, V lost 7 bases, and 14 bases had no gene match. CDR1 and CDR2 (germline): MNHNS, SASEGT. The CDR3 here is CASNRRGGGRPYNEQFF. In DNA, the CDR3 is TGTGCCAGCAACAGGAGGGGCGGGGGAAGGCCCTACAATGAGCAGTTCTTC.

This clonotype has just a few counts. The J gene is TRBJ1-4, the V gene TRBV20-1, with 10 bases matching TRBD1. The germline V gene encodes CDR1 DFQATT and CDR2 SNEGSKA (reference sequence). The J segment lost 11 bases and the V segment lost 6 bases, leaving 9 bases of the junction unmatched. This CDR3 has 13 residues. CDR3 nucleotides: TGCAGTGCGAGCGGGGACAGGGGAGAGAAACTGTTTTTT. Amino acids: CSASGDRGEKLFF.

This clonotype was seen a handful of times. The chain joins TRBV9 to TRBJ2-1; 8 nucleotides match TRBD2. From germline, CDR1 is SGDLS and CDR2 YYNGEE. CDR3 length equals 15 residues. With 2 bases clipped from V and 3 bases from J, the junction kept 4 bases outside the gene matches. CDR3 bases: TGTGCCAGCAGCGTTACTAGCGGAGGCTACAATGAGCAGTTCTTC. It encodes CASSVTSGGYNEQFF.

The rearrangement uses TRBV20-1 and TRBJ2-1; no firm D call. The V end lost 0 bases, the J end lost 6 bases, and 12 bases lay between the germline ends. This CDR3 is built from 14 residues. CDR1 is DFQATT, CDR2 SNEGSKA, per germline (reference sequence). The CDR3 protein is CSARDFRASNEQFF. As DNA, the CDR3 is TGCAGTGCTAGAGATTTTAGGGCCAGCAATGAGCAGTTCTTC.

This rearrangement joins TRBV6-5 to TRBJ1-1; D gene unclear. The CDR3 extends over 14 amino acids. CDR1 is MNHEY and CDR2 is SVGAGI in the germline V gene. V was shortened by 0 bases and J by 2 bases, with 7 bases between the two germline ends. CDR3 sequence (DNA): TGTGCCAGCAGTTACTCTGCGGTTAACACTGAAGCTTTCTTT. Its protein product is CASSYSAVNTEAFF.

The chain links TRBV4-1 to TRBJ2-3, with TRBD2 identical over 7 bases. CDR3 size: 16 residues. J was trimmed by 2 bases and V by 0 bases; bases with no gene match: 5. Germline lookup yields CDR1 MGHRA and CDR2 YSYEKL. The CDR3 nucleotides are TGCGCCAGCAGCCAAGATCCCAGCGGGGCCACAGATACGCAGTATTTT. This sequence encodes CASSQDPSGATDTQYF.

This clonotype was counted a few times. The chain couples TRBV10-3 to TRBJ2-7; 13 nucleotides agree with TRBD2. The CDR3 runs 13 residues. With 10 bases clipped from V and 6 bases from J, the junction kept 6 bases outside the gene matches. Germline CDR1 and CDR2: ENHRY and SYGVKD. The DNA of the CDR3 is TGTGCCACCGGACTAGCGGGAGTAACCGAGCAGTACTTC. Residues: CATGLAGVTEQYF.